These 26 T cell receptor beta chains originate from one sample sequenced in a study of blood T cell repertoires in COVID-19. Method: immunoSEQ multiplex PCR; TCRdb's copy keeps in-frame clones and lacks some. This table has some 260,000 clones, about nine tenths appearing once. Sequences were obtained from PBMCs or T cells enriched from blood (not recorded which). These receptors all stem from a woman aged 18-29 years who had recovered from COVID-19.

This chain links TRBV5-5 with TRBJ1-5; 8 bases match TRBD1. The CDR3 loop spans 15 amino acids. Germline CDR1 is SGHKS and CDR2 is YYEKEE (reference sequence). V dropped 2 bases and J dropped 4; count of bases not matched to a gene: 5. The CDR3 DNA sequence: TGTGCCAGCAGCTTAGACAGGGGACGGAATCAGCCCCAGCATTTT. This encodes CASSLDRGRNQPQHF.

The chain employs TRBV7-9 and TRBJ1-2; 10 bases are a match to TRBD1. V dropped 6 bases and J dropped 4; count of bases not matched to a gene: 5. Germline V gives CDR1 SEHNR, CDR2 FQNEAQ (reference sequence). CDR3 size: 14 residues. The CDR3 bases are TGTGCCAGCAGAGAGGGACAGGGGCTCTATGGCTACACCTTC. It translates to CASREGQGLYGYTF.

The chain couples TRBV3-1 (or the pseudogene TRBV3-2) to TRBJ2-2, with 10 positions matching TRBD2. CDR1 and CDR2 (germline): LGHDT, YNNKEL (reference sequence). CDR3 length: 15 residues. V lost 5 bases, J lost 2 bases, and 2 bases stayed unmatched. This CDR3 is CASSLAGGNTGELFF. The CDR3 DNA sequence: TGTGCCAGCAGCTTAGCGGGGGGAAACACCGGGGAGCTGTTTTTT.

This rearrangement joins TRBV28 to TRBJ1-1; unclear D gene. Looked up from germline, CDR1 is MDHEN and CDR2 is SYDVKM. The length of the CDR3 is 13 residues. V lost 7 bases to trimming and J lost 0 bases, with 9 bases between them. This chain's CDR3 is CASNNRMNTEAFF. CDR3 coding DNA: TGTGCCAGCAATAACAGAATGAACACTGAAGCTTTCTTT. The full variable domain, rest sourced from reference TRBV28 and TRBJ1-1, is DVKVTQSSRYLVKRTGEKVFLECVQDMDHENMFWYRQDPGLGLRLIYFSYDVKMKEKGDIPEGYSVSREKKERFSLILESASTNQTSMYLCASNNRMNTEAFFGQGTRLTVV.

The rearrangement joins TRBV4-2 to TRBJ1-2; TRBD1 matches at 8 bases. CDR3 length: 17 residues. The germline V gene encodes CDR1 LGHNA and CDR2 YNFKEQ. V shed 4 bases, J shed 5 bases, and the junction held 15 bases outside the gene matches. Written as DNA, the CDR3 is TGTGCCAGCAGCCCGGCCTCGGGACAGGCCGAAGGTTATGGCTACACCTTC. It yields the protein CASSPASGQAEGYGYTF.

The chain is built from TRBV5-1 and TRBJ2-7; tentative D call: TRBD2 (5 bases). V was clipped by 4 bases and J by 3 bases, with 11 bases between them. The CDR3 is 13 residues long. Germline CDR1 SGHRS, CDR2 YFSETQ. CDR3 amino acids: CASSSLADYEQYF. CDR3 DNA sequence: TGCGCCAGCAGCAGTCTAGCAGACTACGAGCAGTACTTC.

The chain is built from TRBV4-2 and TRBJ1-2; no clear D gene. The V gene's germline CDR1 is LGHNA and CDR2 YNFKEQ. The CDR3 has 14 residues. Trimming stripped 1 base from V and 2 bases from J, with 8 bases between. CDR3 nucleotide sequence: TGTGCCAGCAGCCAAGTATCGGGAAACTATGGCTACACCTTC. Translation: CASSQVSGNYGYTF.

This chain connects TRBV7-3 to TRBJ1-2; no reliable D call. The germline CDR1 and CDR2 sequences are SGHTA and FQGTGA. V lost 5 bases and J 4 bases, leaving 14 bases between the germline ends. The CDR3 runs to 14 residues. Here the CDR3 DNA reads TGTGCCAGCAGCCAAGACCCCGCGGGCTATGGCTACACCTTC. It is translated as CASSQDPAGYGYTF.

This chain joins TRBV29-1 and TRBJ1-1; weak D call: TRBD1 (5 bases). Germline CDR1 and CDR2: SQVTM and ANQGSEA. This CDR3 spans 12 amino acids. The V end lost 7 bases, the J end lost 6 bases, and 15 bases lay between the germline ends. For the CDR3, the DNA is TGCAGCGCCCGGGTCGGACACCCTGAAGCTTTCTTT. Translated, it gives CSARVGHPEAFF. Full variable domain (missing parts from reference TRBV29-1 and TRBJ1-1): SAVISQKPSRDICQRGTSLTIQCQVDSQVTMMFWYRQQPGQSLTLIATANQGSEATYESGFVIDKFPISRPNLTFSTLTVSNMSPEDSSIYLCSARVGHPEAFFGQGTRLTVV.

This chain connects TRBV3-1 (or the pseudogene TRBV3-2) to TRBJ1-1, with unresolved D. V was pared by 2 bases and J by 3 bases, with 7 bases between. The CDR3 loop spans 13 amino acids. Germline V CDR1 and CDR2: LGHDT, YNNKEL (reference sequence). CDR3 in amino acids: CASSQSVYTEAFF. Here the CDR3 DNA reads TGTGCCAGCAGCCAATCCGTATACACTGAAGCTTTCTTT.

The genes are TRBV6-5 and TRBJ2-2; 11 nucleotides agree with TRBD2. V lost 7 bases, J lost 5 bases, and 6 bases stayed unmatched. The CDR3 has 15 amino acids. CDR1 is MNHEY and CDR2 is SVGAGI in the germline V gene. In DNA form, the CDR3 reads TGTGCCAGCATAGCGGGAGGGCCCCGGACCGGGGAGCTGTTTTTT. Encoded protein: CASIAGGPRTGELFF.

The V and J genes are TRBV7-8 and TRBJ2-7; 14 bases match TRBD2. Trimming cost V 5 bases and J 2 bases; bases outside gene matches: 14. The CDR3 totals 19 residues. Germline V gene sequence: CDR1 SGHVS, CDR2 FQNEAQ. CDR3 bases: TGTGCCAGCAGCCTCCCCGGACAGGGACTAGCGGGGGCCGCCTACGAGCAGTACTTC. Protein sequence: CASSLPGQGLAGAAYEQYF.

This chain uses TRBV15 with TRBJ2-1; 8 nucleotides line up with TRBD2. CDR3 length: 16 amino acids. The germline V gene encodes CDR1 LNHNV and CDR2 YYDKDF (reference sequence). V was clipped by 1 base and J by 3 bases; unmatched bases: 5. The CDR3 DNA reads TGTGCCACCAGCAGAGCACTAGCGGTACTCTACAATGAGCAGTTCTTC. This gives the protein CATSRALAVLYNEQFF.

This clone was seen only once. This rearrangement joins TRBV2 to TRBJ2-2; 8 positions agree with TRBD2. With V trimmed by 5 bases and J by 4 bases, 9 bases remained unmatched. CDR1 is SNHLY and CDR2 is FYNNEI in the germline V gene. The CDR3 contains 16 residues. The CDR3 nucleotides are TGTGCCAGCAGTTTAGAAGGGGCGGGGGGCACCGGGGAGCTGTTTTTT. Amino acids: CASSLEGAGGTGELFF.

The chain employs TRBV7-2 and TRBJ1-2, with TRBD1 identical over 8 bases. Unmatched junction bases numbered 10, after V lost 5 bases and J lost 8 bases. The V gene's germline CDR1 is SGHTA and CDR2 FQGNSA. The CDR3 contains 14 residues. The CDR3 here is CASSQGAREKGYTF. The CDR3 DNA reads as TGTGCCAGCAGCCAGGGGGCGAGAGAGAAAGGCTACACCTTC.

This clone was recorded only once. The genes are TRBV9 and TRBJ2-2, with 7 positions matching TRBD1. The CDR3 has 14 residues. Trimming took 4 bases from V and 6 from J; bases not matched to a gene: 6. Germline values: CDR1 SGDLS, CDR2 YYNGEE. For the CDR3, the DNA is TGTGCCAGCAGCCCCCGACAGGGAGCCGGGGAGCTGTTTTTT. This codes for CASSPRQGAGELFF.

The chain carries TRBV7-8 and TRBJ1-2; a weak D match, TRBD1 (5 bases). V lost 5 bases, J lost 1 base, and 14 bases lay in between. This CDR3 comprises 15 residues. Germline CDR1 SGHVS, CDR2 FQNEAQ. The CDR3 DNA follows: TGTGCCAGCAGCGATGACAGAGCCCTTAACTATGGCTACACCTTC. Its translation is CASSDDRALNYGYTF.

The chain couples TRBV4-1 to TRBJ2-5, with D unresolved. Germline loops: CDR1 MGHRA, CDR2 YSYEKL. Trimming left V 0 bases short and J 0 bases short, with 5 bases between. The CDR3 runs 14 residues. The CDR3 reads CASSQDSYQETQYF. CDR3 nucleotide sequence: TGCGCCAGCAGCCAAGACTCTTACCAAGAGACCCAGTACTTC.

The chain recombines TRBV7-3 with TRBJ2-3, with 10 bases aligning to TRBD2. This CDR3 region has 16 residues. Looked up from germline, CDR1 is SGHTA and CDR2 is FQGTGA. The V and J ends lost 3 bases and 7 bases, in that order; junction bases with no gene match: 10. The CDR3: CASSLQAGGPLNTQYF. DNA for the CDR3: TGTGCCAGCAGCTTGCAAGCGGGAGGGCCCTTAAATACGCAGTATTTT.

The rearrangement uses TRBV7-3 and TRBJ1-6; D not resolved. This CDR3 region has 14 residues. With 5 bases removed from V and 4 bases from J, the gap between germline ends came to 9 bases. Germline CDR1 and CDR2: SGHTA and FQGTGA. The CDR3 reads CASSADTYNSPLHF. The DNA of the CDR3 is TGTGCCAGCAGCGCCGATACTTATAATTCACCCCTCCACTTT.

This chain joins TRBV28 and TRBJ1-3; 10 positions agree with TRBD1. After removal of 7 bases from V and 5 bases from J, the junction contained 2 bases not matched to a gene. The CDR3 sequence is 13 residues long. CDR1 is MDHEN and CDR2 is SYDVKM in the germline V gene. DNA of the CDR3: TGTGCCAGCATCGACAGGGGGCGAAACACCATATATTTT. As protein: CASIDRGRNTIYF.

The chain is built from TRBV7-9 and TRBJ2-2; a possible D gene is TRBD2 (6 bases). Deletions cut 6 bases from V and 3 bases from J, with 17 bases between. Germline assignment: CDR1 SEHNR and CDR2 FQNEAQ (reference sequence). The CDR3 is 16 amino acids. The DNA for the CDR3 is TGTGCCAGCAGTTTTGGCCGTTGGGGGGACACCGGGGAGCTGTTTTTT. Translated: CASSFGRWGDTGELFF.

The chain is built from TRBV19 and TRBJ1-5, with TRBD1 identical over 7 bases. With 6 bases clipped from V and 3 bases from J, the junction kept 14 bases outside the gene matches. The germline V gene encodes CDR1 LNHDA and CDR2 SQIVND (reference sequence). This CDR3 has 17 residues. CDR3 amino acids: CASSLGPDRAVNQPQHF. CDR3 coding DNA: TGTGCCAGTAGCTTAGGGCCCGACAGGGCGGTCAATCAGCCCCAGCATTTT.

The chain has TRBV25-1 and TRBJ2-7; D unclear. Germline CDR1 MGHDK, CDR2 SYGVNS. Trimming shortened V by 4 bases and J by 2 bases, and 12 bases separated the two germline ends. There are 14 residues in the CDR3. CDR3 in DNA: TGTGCCAGCAGTGTTGGCTTTCCCCCCTACGAGCAGTACTTC. Its protein product is CASSVGFPPYEQYF.

The rearrangement links TRBV7-9 to TRBJ1-2; maybe TRBD1 (5 bases). V lost 5 bases to trimming and J lost 7 bases, with 14 bases between them. Looked up from germline, CDR1 is SEHNR and CDR2 is FQNEAQ (reference sequence). The CDR3 spans 13 residues. DNA for the CDR3: TGTGCCAGCAGCCGCTCGGGGGTAGGTGGCTACACCTTC. Translating it yields CASSRSGVGGYTF.

This clone was counted between two and nine times. The V call is TRBV24-1, the J call TRBJ1-1; 7 bases fit TRBD1. Looked up from germline, CDR1 is KGHDR and CDR2 is SFDVKD. The CDR3 has 18 amino acids. V lost 1 base, J lost 3 bases, and 13 bases stayed unmatched. Here the CDR3 DNA reads TGTGCCACCAGTGATTTTGGACAGGTAAAAGCAGCGGACACTGAAGCTTTCTTT. Its translation is CATSDFGQVKAADTEAFF.